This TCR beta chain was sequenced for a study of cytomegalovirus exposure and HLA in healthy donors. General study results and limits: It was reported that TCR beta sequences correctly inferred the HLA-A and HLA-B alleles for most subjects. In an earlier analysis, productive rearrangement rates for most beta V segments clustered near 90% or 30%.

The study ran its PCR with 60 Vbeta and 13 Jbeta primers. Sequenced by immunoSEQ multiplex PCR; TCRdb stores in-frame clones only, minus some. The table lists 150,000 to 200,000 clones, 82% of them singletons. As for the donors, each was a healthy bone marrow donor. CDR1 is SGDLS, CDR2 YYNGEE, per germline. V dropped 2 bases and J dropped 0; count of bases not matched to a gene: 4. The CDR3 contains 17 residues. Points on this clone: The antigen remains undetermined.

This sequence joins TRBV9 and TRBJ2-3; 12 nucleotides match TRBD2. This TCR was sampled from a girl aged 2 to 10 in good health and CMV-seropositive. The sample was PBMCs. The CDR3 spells CASSVGLAGRSTDTQYF. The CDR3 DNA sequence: TGTGCCAGCAGCGTGGGACTAGCGGGCCGGAGCACAGATACGCAGTATTTT.